Listed below are T cell receptor beta chains from one sample, sequenced in a study of blood T cell repertoires in COVID-19. Profiled with immunoSEQ multiplex PCR; TCRdb holds only in-frame clones, not every one. The data contain 200,000 to 300,000 clones, roughly 86% of them singletons. The sequencing input was PBMCs or T cells enriched from blood (not recorded which). Source of these receptors: a woman aged 40 to 55 with acute COVID-19. CDR3s include the opening cysteine and the closing phenylalanine or tryptophan. D genes are given only for firm matches. Clone size is given for some rows only: seen once, a few or many times, or a class if the clone is expanded.

TRBV5-5	TRBD2	-	TRBJ2-7	TGTGCCAAAAGACTAGCGGGAACCTACGAGCAGTACTTC	CAKRLAGTYEQYF
TRBV18	TRBD2	-	TRBJ2-7	TGTGCCAGCTCACCAATCGCCGGGACTAGCGTTTACGAGCAGTACTTC	CASSPIAGTSVYEQYF
TRBV5-1	TRBD1	-	TRBJ1-2	TGCGCCAGCAGTTTGGACAGGGTCGATGGCTACACCTTC	CASSLDRVDGYTF
TRBV24-1	-	-	TRBJ2-1	TGTGCCACCAGTGATTCGCACAGGAATGAGCAGTTCTTC	CATSDSHRNEQFF
TRBV19	-	once	TRBJ2-3	TGTGCCAGTAGCCCGCGGCCGTTCACCACCGATACGCAGTATTTT	CASSPRPFTTDTQYF
TRBV18	TRBD1	-	TRBJ1-3	TGTGCCAGCTCACCCACTGGACAGGCGGTCGGAAACACCATATATTTT	CASSPTGQAVGNTIYF
TRBV7-3	-	-	TRBJ1-1	TGTGCCAGCAGCTACCGGGAGAACACTGAAGCTTTCTTT	CASSYRENTEAFF
TRBV5-4	-	-	TRBJ1-6	TGTGCCAGCAGCCATGACTGGAGCTCCTATAATTCACCCCTCCACTTT	CASSHDWSSYNSPLHF
TRBV7-6	TRBD2	-	TRBJ2-7	TGTGCCAGCAGCTTAGAGGGACTAGCGGTTGGCGAGCAGTACTTC	CASSLEGLAVGEQYF
TRBV2	-	-	TRBJ2-1	TGTGCCAGCAGTGAGCTACTCCCTAGCTCCTACAATGAGCAGTTCTTC	CASSELLPSSYNEQFF
TRBV18	TRBD1	-	TRBJ1-4	TGTGCCAGCTCACTGGACAGGGATGCAACTAATGAAAAACTGTTTTTT	CASSLDRDATNEKLFF
TRBV10-2	-	-	TRBJ2-3	TGCGCCAGCAGTGAGTCGGGGACTGCCCCAGATACGCAGTATTTT	CASSESGTAPDTQYF
TRBV10-3	TRBD1	-	TRBJ1-2	TGTGCCATCACCGAAGGACAGGGAGGCTATGGCTACACCTTC	CAITEGQGGYGYTF
TRBV24-1	TRBD1	-	TRBJ1-4	TGTGCCACCAGTGAACCGGGACAGGGGACAACTAATGAAAAACTGTTTTTT	CATSEPGQGTTNEKLFF
TRBV7-8	-	-	TRBJ1-6	TGTGCCAGCAGCTTCGGGGGGGACACTATTAATTCACCCCTCCACTTT	CASSFGGDTINSPLHF
TRBV2	-	-	TRBJ2-7	TGTGCCAGCAGTGTCCAGATACCAACCTACGAGCAGTACTTC	CASSVQIPTYEQYF
TRBV6-6	-	few	TRBJ2-2	TGTGCCAGCAGTGGGGGGCTAGCGGAAAACACCGGGGAGCTGTTTTTT	CASSGGLAENTGELFF
TRBV21-1	-	-	TRBJ2-1	TGTGCCAGCAGCAAAAAGAGGGACAGGGGTAGTATTAGGATGAATGAGCAGTTCTTC	CASSKKRDRGSIRMNEQFF
TRBV18	TRBD1	-	TRBJ1-6	TGTGCCAGCTCACTAAAGACAGGGGAGAATTCACCCCTCCACTTT	CASSLKTGENSPLHF
TRBV23-1	-	-	TRBJ2-7	TGCGCCAGCAGTCAATCGCTAGCGCAAGACGAGCAGTACTTC	CASSQSLAQDEQYF
TRBV5-4	TRBD2	-	TRBJ2-5	TGTGCCAGCAGCTCCGGACTAGCGGGAGGGCCGACAGAGACCCAGTACTTC	CASSSGLAGGPTETQYF
TRBV29-1	-	-	TRBJ1-1	TGCAGCGGAGGACGGGGAAACACTGAAGCTTTCTTT	CSGGRGNTEAFF
TRBV21-1	-	once	TRBJ2-7	TGTGCCAGTCCCCATAGCGGGACGAACTTC	CASPHSGTNF
TRBV12-3/TRBV12-4	TRBD1	-	TRBJ1-2	TGTGCCAGCAGTCTTGGGACAGCTCGAGGCTACACCTTC	CASSLGTARGYTF
TRBV29-1	-	-	TRBJ1-2	TGCAGCGTTTGGGCAGCCTATGGCTACACCTTC	CSVWAAYGYTF
TRBV11-3	TRBD2	-	TRBJ2-7	TGTGCCAGCAGCGCGACTAGCGGGAGCTACGAGCAGTACTTC	CASSATSGSYEQYF
TRBV5-5	-	-	TRBJ1-6	TGTGCCAGCAGCTTCGTTGTAGGAACGGAGAGCTCACCCCTCCACTTT	CASSFVVGTESSPLHF
TRBV7-2	-	few	TRBJ1-6	TGTGCCAGCAGCCTACTCAAATATAATTCACCCCTCCACTTT	CASSLLKYNSPLHF
TRBV6-5	TRBD2	-	TRBJ2-3	TGTGCCAGCAAACTAGCGGGAAGGGGCACAGATACGCAGTATTTT	CASKLAGRGTDTQYF
TRBV7-8	-	-	TRBJ1-1	TGTGCCAGCAGCCCAACAACCGATAGTCACCCGGGGGCTTTCTTT	CASSPTTDSHPGAFF
TRBV24-1	-	-	TRBJ2-6	TGTGCCACCCAGGTCCCCGGGGCCAACGTCCTGACTTTC	CATQVPGANVLTF
TRBV20-1	TRBD2	-	TRBJ2-3	TGCAGTGCTAGTGAAGGCGGGAGCATTTCAGATACGCAGTATTTT	CSASEGGSISDTQYF